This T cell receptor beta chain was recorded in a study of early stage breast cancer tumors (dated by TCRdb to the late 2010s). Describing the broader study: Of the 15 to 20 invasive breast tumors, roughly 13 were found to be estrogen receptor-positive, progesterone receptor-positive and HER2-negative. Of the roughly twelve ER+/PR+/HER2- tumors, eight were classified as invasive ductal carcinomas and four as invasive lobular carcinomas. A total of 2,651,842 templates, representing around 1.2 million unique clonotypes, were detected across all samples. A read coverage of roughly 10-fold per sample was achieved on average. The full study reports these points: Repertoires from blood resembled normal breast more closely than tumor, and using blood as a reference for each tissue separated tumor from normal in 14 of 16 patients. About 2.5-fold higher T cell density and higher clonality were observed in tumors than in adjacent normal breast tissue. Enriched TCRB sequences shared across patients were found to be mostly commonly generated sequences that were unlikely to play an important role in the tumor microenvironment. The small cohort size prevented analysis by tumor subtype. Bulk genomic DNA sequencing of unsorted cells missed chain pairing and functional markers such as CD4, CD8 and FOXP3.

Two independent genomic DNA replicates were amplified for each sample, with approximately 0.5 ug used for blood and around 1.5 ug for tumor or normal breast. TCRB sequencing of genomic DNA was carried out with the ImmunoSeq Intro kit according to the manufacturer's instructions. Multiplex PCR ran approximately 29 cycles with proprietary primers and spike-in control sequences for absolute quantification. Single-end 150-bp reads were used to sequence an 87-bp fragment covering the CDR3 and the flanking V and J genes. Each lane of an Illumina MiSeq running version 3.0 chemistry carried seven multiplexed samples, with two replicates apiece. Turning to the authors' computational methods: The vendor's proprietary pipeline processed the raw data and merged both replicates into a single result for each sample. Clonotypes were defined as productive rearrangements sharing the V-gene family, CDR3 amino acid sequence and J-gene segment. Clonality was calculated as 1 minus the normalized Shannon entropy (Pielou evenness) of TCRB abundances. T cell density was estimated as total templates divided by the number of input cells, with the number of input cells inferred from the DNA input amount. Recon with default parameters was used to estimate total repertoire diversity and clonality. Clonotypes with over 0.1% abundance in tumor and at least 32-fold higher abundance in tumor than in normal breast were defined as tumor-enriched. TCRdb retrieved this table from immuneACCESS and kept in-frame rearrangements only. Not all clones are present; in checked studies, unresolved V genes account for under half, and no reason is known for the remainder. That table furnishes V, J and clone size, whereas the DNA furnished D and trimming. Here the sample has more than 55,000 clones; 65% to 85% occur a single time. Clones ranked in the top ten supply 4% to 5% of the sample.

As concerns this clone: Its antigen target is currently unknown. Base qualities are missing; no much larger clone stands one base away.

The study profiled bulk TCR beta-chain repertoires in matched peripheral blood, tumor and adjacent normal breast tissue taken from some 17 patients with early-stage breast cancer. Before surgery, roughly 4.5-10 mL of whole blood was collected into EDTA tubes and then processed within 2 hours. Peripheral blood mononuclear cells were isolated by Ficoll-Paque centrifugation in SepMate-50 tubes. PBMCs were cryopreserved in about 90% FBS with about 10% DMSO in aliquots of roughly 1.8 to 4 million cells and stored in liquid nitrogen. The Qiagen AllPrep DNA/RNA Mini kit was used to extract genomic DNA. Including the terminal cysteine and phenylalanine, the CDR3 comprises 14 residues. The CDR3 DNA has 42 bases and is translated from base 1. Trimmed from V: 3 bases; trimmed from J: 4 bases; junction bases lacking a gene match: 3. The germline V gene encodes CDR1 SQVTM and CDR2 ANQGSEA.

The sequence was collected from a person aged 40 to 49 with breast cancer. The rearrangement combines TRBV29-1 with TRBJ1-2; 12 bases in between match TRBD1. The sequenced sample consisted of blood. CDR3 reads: CSVEGQGAFYGYTF. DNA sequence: TGCAGCGTTGAGGGACAGGGGGCCTTCTATGGCTACACCTTC.